The 17 T cell receptor beta chains reported below all come from one sample, sequenced in a study of a mutant IDH1 vaccine in newly diagnosed glioma. TCRdb's table, derived via immunoSEQ multiplex PCR, lists solely in-frame clones and lacks some. The sample has about 16,000 clones; around four fifths are singletons. The time point here: baseline, week 1 (first vaccination visit). As for treatment: pre-vaccination baseline after standard-of-care therapy. The sample in question was PBMCs, obtained from a glioma patient treated with radiotherapy, temozolomide or both. These receptors were obtained from a man between 35 and 55 years old with glioma.

The genes are TRBV6-4 and TRBJ1-5; D gene unclear. CDR1 MRHNA and CDR2 SNTAGT come from the germline V gene. The CDR3 totals 13 residues. V was cut by 3 bases and J by 0 bases, with 3 bases left in between. As DNA, the CDR3 is TGTGCCAGCAGTGAAGCTAGCAATCAGCCCCAGCATTTT. Residues: CASSEASNQPQHF.

V usage is TRBV2 and J usage is TRBJ1-1; D ambiguous. CDR3 length: 13 residues. V shed 0 bases and J shed 10 bases, with 12 bases lying between them. CDR1 and CDR2 (germline): SNHLY, FYNNEI. The DNA of the CDR3 is TGTGCCAGCAGTGAAGCCCACGGGAATGTAGCTTTCTTT. Protein product: CASSEAHGNVAFF.

The chain couples TRBV9 to TRBJ1-1, with TRBD1 matching over 9 bases. The CDR3 extends over 17 amino acids. Germline V gene data show CDR1 as SGDLS and CDR2 as YYNGEE. V lost 1 base to trimming and J lost 7 bases; unmatched junction nucleotides: 14. The DNA for the CDR3 is TGTGCCAGCAGCGTATACCAGTCCCGGGACAGGGAGATTGAAGCTTTCTTT. Translation: CASSVYQSRDREIEAFF. Looking up the rest from reference TRBV9 and TRBJ1-1 gives the full variable domain: DSGVTQTPKHLITATGQRVTLRCSPRSGDLSVYWYQQSLDQGLQFLIQYYNGEERAKGNILERFSAQQFPDLHSELNLSSLELGDSALYFCASSVYQSRDREIEAFFGQGTRLTVV.

The J gene is TRBJ2-5, the V gene TRBV9; possible D gene TRBD2, 6 bases. Between the trimmed V and J ends, which lost 5 bases and 0 bases, there was a span of 11 bases. The CDR3 sequence is 14 residues long. Germline-derived CDR1 and CDR2 are SGDLS and YYNGEE. CDR3 nucleotides: TGTGCCAGCAGTCTTATAGCGGACCAAGAGACCCAGTACTTC. Its protein product is CASSLIADQETQYF.

This clone was counted only a few times. The rearrangement joins TRBV5-4 to TRBJ2-5; D might be TRBD1 or TRBD2, each matching 5 bases. Germline V gene data show CDR1 as SGHNT and CDR2 as YYREEE (reference sequence). This CDR3 has 13 amino acids. V lost 4 bases, J lost 0 bases, and 7 bases lay in between. CDR3 bases: TGTGCCAGCAGCAGGGACCACCAAGAGACCCAGTACTTC. Encoded protein: CASSRDHQETQYF. Based on the CDR3 plus reference TRBV5-4 and TRBJ2-5, the full variable domain is ETGVTQSPTHLIKTRGQQVTLRCSSQSGHNTVSWYQQALGQGPQFIFQYYREEENGRGNFPPRFSGLQFPNYSSELNVNALELDDSALYLCASSRDHQETQYFGPGTRLLVL.

The genes are TRBV19 and TRBJ2-1; 7 nucleotides line up with TRBD2. The V gene's germline CDR1 is LNHDA and CDR2 SQIVND (reference sequence). Trimming at V came to 4 bases and at J to 3 bases, leaving 9 bases not matched to a gene. The CDR3 has 16 residues. The CDR3 bases are TGTGCCAGTAGTAAAGGGACTACCAACGACTACAATGAGCAGTTCTTC. This gives the protein CASSKGTTNDYNEQFF.

The J gene is TRBJ1-2, the V gene TRBV19; 7 bases fit TRBD1. The germline CDR1 and CDR2 sequences are LNHDA and SQIVND (reference sequence). CDR3 size: 15 residues. The ends lost 7 bases at V and 2 bases at J; junction bases unmatched: 10. The CDR3, as DNA: TGTGCCAGTACCATGGACAGGAGAGGGAACTATGGCTACACCTTC. This codes for CASTMDRRGNYGYTF.

V is TRBV10-3 and J is TRBJ1-6, with D unclear. The CDR3 consists of 13 residues. The ends were cut back, 3 bases at V and 10 bases at J, with 10 bases in the middle. CDR1 and CDR2 (germline): ENHRY, SYGVKD. CDR3 amino acids: CAISDGEGSPLHF. The CDR3 region has the DNA TGTGCCATCAGTGACGGCGAGGGATCACCCCTCCACTTT.

The rearrangement uses TRBV6-1 and TRBJ1-2; D unclear. CDR1 MNHNS and CDR2 SASEGT come from the germline V gene. This CDR3 is 10 amino acids long. Trimming removed 2 bases from V and 7 bases from J, with 2 bases in between. CDR3 loop: CASSEIGYTF. The DNA for the CDR3 is TGTGCCAGCAGTGAAATTGGCTACACCTTC.

V is TRBV11-2 and J is TRBJ2-7, with TRBD2 as a possible D gene (6 bases). Germline lookup yields CDR1 SGHAT and CDR2 FQNNGV. Trimming cost V 5 bases and J 2 bases, with 16 bases left between them. There are 15 residues in the CDR3. The CDR3 is CASSHPRLGPYEQYV. In DNA, the CDR3 is TGTGCCAGCAGCCACCCGAGACTAGGGCCCTACGAGCAGTACGTC.

The J gene is TRBJ1-1, the V gene TRBV7-9; D is undetermined. The CDR3 runs 11 residues. The V end lost 11 bases, the J end lost 4 bases, and 11 bases lay between the germline ends. Germline assignment: CDR1 SEHNR and CDR2 FQNEAQ (reference sequence). The CDR3 DNA reads as TGTGCCTGGCAAGATGGCACTGAAGCTTTCTTT. It is translated as CAWQDGTEAFF.

This clone appeared once. CDR3 in DNA: TGTGCCAGCAGAAGAGGGAGGAAGCAGTTCTTC. Its translation is CASRRGRKQFF. The chain couples TRBV6-5 to TRBJ2-1, with D maybe TRBD2 (6 bases). From germline, CDR1 is MNHEY and CDR2 SVGAGI. Trimming stripped 6 bases from V and 11 bases from J, with 11 bases between. The CDR3 runs to 11 residues.

This clone was recorded once. The chain recombines TRBV4-1 with TRBJ2-7; D remains unclear. CDR1 is MGHRA, CDR2 YSYEKL, per germline. This CDR3 spans 14 amino acids. Between the trimmed V and J ends, which lost 4 bases and 4 bases, there was a span of 14 bases. The CDR3 region has the DNA TGCGCCAGCAGCCTTACAGTGGGGTCGTACGAGCAGTACTTC. It is translated as CASSLTVGSYEQYF.

This chain links TRBV19 with TRBJ1-6; D gene ambiguous. From germline, CDR1 is LNHDA and CDR2 SQIVND (reference sequence). V was trimmed by 8 bases and J by 0 bases, leaving 8 bases between them. This CDR3 region has 14 residues. CDR3 DNA: TGTGCCAGTCGCCCGGGCTCCTATAATTCACCCCTCCACTTT. Translation: CASRPGSYNSPLHF.

V and J are TRBV14 and TRBJ2-5, with TRBD1 as a possible D gene (6 bases). The J call may be mistaken, given a closer DNA end match to TRBJ2-7. The CDR3 is made up of 14 amino acids. Germline V CDR1 and CDR2: SGHDN, FVKESK. The CDR3 region has the DNA TGTGCCAGCGCGACTTGGCAGGGGTTGTACGAGCAGTACTTC. The encoded protein is CASATWQGLYEQYF.

The rearrangement joins TRBV9 to TRBJ2-2, with 11 bases lining up with TRBD2. In germline, CDR1 is SGDLS, CDR2 YYNGEE. Germline trimming cut 2 bases from V and 4 bases from J; bases unmatched to any gene: 7. This CDR3 region has 17 residues. The CDR3 bases are TGTGCCAGCAGCGTGGGGACTAGCGGAGACCGCACCGGGGAGCTGTTTTTT. Its protein is CASSVGTSGDRTGELFF.

The chain joins TRBV5-1 to TRBJ2-5; 7 nucleotides line up with TRBD1. Germline V lookup: CDR1 SGHRS, CDR2 YFSETQ. With V trimmed by 0 bases and J by 2 bases, 4 bases remained unmatched. The CDR3 totals 15 residues. This CDR3 is CASSLDGTAQETQYF. The CDR3 coding sequence is TGCGCCAGCAGCTTGGATGGGACAGCTCAAGAGACCCAGTACTTC.